This T cell receptor beta chain is drawn from a study of Graves' ophthalmopathy and Graves' hyperthyroidism. Germline CDR1 is MNHNS and CDR2 is SASEGT. The CDR3 consists of 13 residues. Trimming removed 10 bases at V and 7 bases at J, with 19 bases between. Findings of the study overall: An 81.08% specificity and roughly 90% sensitivity were achieved by a 13-signature model that separated ophthalmopathy from stable hyperthyroidism.

Turning to this clonotype: The antigen is unknown. With a much larger clone just one base away, this may be a read error.

Excluded were patients with other autoimmune diseases, uncontrolled infections, pregnancy or lactation. Amplified material comprised TCR beta CDR3 regions derived from RNA transcripts. After a first-round RT-PCR with HTBI primers, a second-round multiplex PCR was run. From the multiplex PCR reads, TCRdb called clonotypes with MiXCR, one entry per CDR3 protein. The sample comprises approximately 460,000 distinct CDR3 sequences, around an eighth of which are singletons, and about 10% rests with the top ten. The TCR sequence derives from a woman in her 30s with Graves' ophthalmopathy. The chain carries TRBV6-1 and TRBJ1-2; D unresolved. The material sequenced was blood. The DNA of the CDR3 is TGTGCCACCTGGACGCCCGGCGGTCGTGGCTACACCTTC. Protein product: CATWTPGGRGYTF.